This is a list of T cell receptor beta chains from one sample in a study of OX40 agonist ivuxolimab in advanced cancers. Measured with immunoSEQ multiplex PCR; TCRdb has only the in-frame clones, and not every one. The sample has approximately 68,000 clones; approximately 88% are singletons. Source: CD4+ or CD8+ T cells sorted from blood, taken in a trial of the OX40 agonist ivuxolimab. The receptors come from an adult with an advanced solid tumor such as melanoma, head and neck, liver or kidney cancer. CDR3s include the opening cysteine and the closing phenylalanine or tryptophan. The D gene is left open where the match is weak. Size tells how often a clone was seen (once, few, many) or the class of an expanded clone, and some rows leave it out.

D: .; size: .; J: TRBJ1-3; V: TRBV5-6; DNA: TGTGCCAGCAGCCCCCGGGGGGGGCTTGGAAACACCATATATTTT; CDR3: CASSPRGGLGNTIYF
D: TRBD2; size: .; J: TRBJ2-7; V: TRBV2; DNA: TGTGCCAGCAGTGATCTTAGCGGGGGATACGAGCAGTACTTC; CDR3: CASSDLSGGYEQYF
D: TRBD1; size: .; J: TRBJ2-7; V: TRBV7-2; DNA: TGTGCCAGCAGCTTATACAGGGGTTGGGACGAGCAGTACTTC; CDR3: CASSLYRGWDEQYF
D: .; size: .; J: TRBJ2-2; V: TRBV9; DNA: TGTGCCAGCAGCGTAGCTCAGGGGGGCACCGGGGAGCTGTTTTTT; CDR3: CASSVAQGGTGELFF
D: .; size: .; J: TRBJ2-6; V: TRBV28; DNA: TGTGCCAGCAGCCTGATGGCCAACGTCCTGACTTTC; CDR3: CASSLMANVLTF
D: .; size: .; J: TRBJ1-1; V: TRBV2; DNA: TGTGCCATCCATTCTACGTCTAACACTGAAGCTTTCTTT; CDR3: CAIHSTSNTEAFF
D: .; size: .; J: TRBJ1-4; V: TRBV5-1; DNA: TGCGCCAGCAGCTTGGACCTCGGTGCAACTAATGAAAAACTGTTTTTT; CDR3: CASSLDLGATNEKLFF
D: .; size: .; J: TRBJ1-4; V: TRBV18; DNA: TGTGCCAGCTCACCAGGGATCAAGGGCGAAAAACTGTTTTTT; CDR3: CASSPGIKGEKLFF
D: TRBD2; size: few; J: TRBJ2-1; V: TRBV19; DNA: TGTGCCAGTCTAGCGGGTGGCTCCTACAATGAGCAGTTCTTC; CDR3: CASLAGGSYNEQFF
D: TRBD1; size: .; J: TRBJ1-1; V: TRBV6-5; DNA: TGTGCCAGCAGATATCCCAGGGGGCTAGGAACTGAAGCTTTCTTT; CDR3: CASRYPRGLGTEAFF
D: .; size: few; J: TRBJ2-2; V: TRBV7-8; DNA: TGTGCCAGCAGCTTAGCGGGGACCACCACCGGGGAGCTGTTTTTT; CDR3: CASSLAGTTTGELFF
D: TRBD2; size: .; J: TRBJ2-3; V: TRBV7-8; DNA: TGTGCCAGCAGCTTAGTGGCAGCGGGAGTTGTGAATACGCAGTATTTT; CDR3: CASSLVAAGVVNTQYF
D: .; size: .; J: TRBJ2-7; V: TRBV7-9; DNA: TGTGCCAGCAGCTCGAAGGGCCCCTACGAGCAGTACTTC; CDR3: CASSSKGPYEQYF
D: .; size: .; J: TRBJ1-3; V: TRBV18; DNA: TGTGCCAGCTCACCAGAGATAGGCTCCGGAAACACCATATATTTT; CDR3: CASSPEIGSGNTIYF
D: .; size: .; J: TRBJ1-2; V: TRBV11-2; DNA: TGTGCCAGCAGCTTAGATCGGCAGGGGCTAACTAACTATGGCTACACCTTC; CDR3: CASSLDRQGLTNYGYTF
D: .; size: .; J: TRBJ1-1; V: TRBV6-5; DNA: TGTGCCAGCAGGGCGATAATGAACACTGAAGCTTTCTTT; CDR3: CASRAIMNTEAFF
D: .; size: .; J: TRBJ2-2; V: TRBV30; DNA: TGTGCCTGGAGTGAAAGGGTGTTGGCCAGCGGCAACACCGGGGAGCTGTTTTTT; CDR3: CAWSERVLASGNTGELFF
D: TRBD1; size: once; J: TRBJ2-5; V: TRBV4-1; DNA: TGCGCCAGCAGCCAAGCCGACTGGGACAGACAAGAGACCCAGTACTTC; CDR3: CASSQADWDRQETQYF
D: .; size: .; J: TRBJ2-5; V: TRBV5-1; DNA: TGCGCCAGCATGCAGGGGACTCAAGAGACCCAGTACTTC; CDR3: CASMQGTQETQYF
D: .; size: .; J: TRBJ1-2; V: TRBV9; DNA: TGTGCCAGCAGCGCCGAGGGACAAGCTAACTATGGCTACACCTTC; CDR3: CASSAEGQANYGYTF
D: .; size: once; J: TRBJ2-5; V: TRBV5-6; DNA: TGTGCCAGCAGCTTAAGAGAGACCCAGTACTTC; CDR3: CASSLRETQYF
D: TRBD1; size: .; J: TRBJ1-5; V: TRBV29-1; DNA: TGCAGCGTTGGGACAGGAGTTTATCAGCCCCAGCATTTT; CDR3: CSVGTGVYQPQHF
D: .; size: once; J: TRBJ2-3; V: TRBV7-9; DNA: TGTGCCAGCAGCTTCAGGGATACGCAGTATTTT; CDR3: CASSFRDTQYF
D: .; size: .; J: TRBJ2-7; V: TRBV4-3; DNA: TGCGCCAGCAGCCAGGGATTGACAGTCTACGAGCAGTACTTC; CDR3: CASSQGLTVYEQYF
D: TRBD1; size: .; J: TRBJ1-2; V: TRBV27; DNA: TGTGCCAGCAGTCCCGCGGGACAGGCCTTACGTGGCTACACCTTC; CDR3: CASSPAGQALRGYTF
D: .; size: .; J: TRBJ1-2; V: TRBV29-1; DNA: TGCAGCGTTGAAACGACAGGTTTTTATGGCTACACCTTC; CDR3: CSVETTGFYGYTF
D: TRBD1; size: .; J: TRBJ1-5; V: TRBV28; DNA: TGTGCCAGCAGGAACTCGGGACAGGGCCTGGGGCCCCAGCATTTT; CDR3: CASRNSGQGLGPQHF
D: .; size: .; J: TRBJ2-1; V: TRBV7-2; DNA: TGTGCCAGCAGCTTTCAGGGTAATGAGCAGTTCTTC; CDR3: CASSFQGNEQFF
D: TRBD2; size: .; J: TRBJ2-1; V: TRBV5-3; DNA: TGTGCCAGAAGCTTGGAGCTTAGCGGGGCTTACAATGAGCAGTTCTTC; CDR3: CARSLELSGAYNEQFF
D: .; size: .; J: TRBJ2-1; V: TRBV25-1; DNA: TGTGCCAGCAGTGAATGGGGGAGCGAACAGGGACACAATGAGCAGTTCTTC; CDR3: CASSEWGSEQGHNEQFF
D: .; size: .; J: TRBJ1-5; V: TRBV6-6; DNA: TGTGCCAGCAGCCCAGGGTTTTACGATCAGCCCCAGCATTTT; CDR3: CASSPGFYDQPQHF
D: TRBD2; size: .; J: TRBJ2-2; V: TRBV19; DNA: TGTGCCAGTAGTATCCTTCGACTAGCTTCGGACACCGGGGAGCTGTTTTTT; CDR3: CASSILRLASDTGELFF
D: .; size: .; J: TRBJ2-3; V: TRBV6-1; DNA: TGTGCCAGCAAGCCAGGGCTGAGCACAGATACGCAGTATTTT; CDR3: CASKPGLSTDTQYF
D: .; size: once; J: TRBJ2-2; V: TRBV7-9; DNA: TGTGCCAGCACCCTTCTAGGGGGGGTTACCGGGGAGCTGTTTTTT; CDR3: CASTLLGGVTGELFF
D: .; size: .; J: TRBJ1-2; V: TRBV27; DNA: TGTGCCAGCAGTTTAGGTCCTCAGGGTTTGAATGGCTACACCTTC; CDR3: CASSLGPQGLNGYTF
D: .; size: .; J: TRBJ1-2; V: TRBV6-1; DNA: TGTGCCAGCAGTGCCCAACCGGGACACAGGTATGGCTACACCTTC; CDR3: CASSAQPGHRYGYTF
D: .; size: few; J: TRBJ1-1; V: TRBV9; DNA: TGTGCCAGCAGCGCCTCAGGGAAGAACACTGAAGCTTTCTTT; CDR3: CASSASGKNTEAFF
D: .; size: .; J: TRBJ1-1; V: TRBV6-1; DNA: TGTGCCACCTTTCCCTCGCCGGCGAGGAACACTGAAGCTTTCTTT; CDR3: CATFPSPARNTEAFF
D: .; size: .; J: TRBJ1-3; V: TRBV4-2; DNA: TGTGCCAGCAGCCAGGCCCTGGGTGCGTCTGGAAACACCATATATTTT; CDR3: CASSQALGASGNTIYF
D: .; size: many; J: TRBJ2-7; V: TRBV18; DNA: TGTGCCAGCTCTCCGACACGGGAGTCGACCTACGAGCAGTACTTC; CDR3: CASSPTRESTYEQYF
D: TRBD2; size: .; J: TRBJ2-5; V: TRBV7-9; DNA: TGTGCCAGCAGCTCGACTAGCGGGAAAGAGACCCAGTACTTC; CDR3: CASSSTSGKETQYF
D: .; size: .; J: TRBJ2-5; V: TRBV29-1; DNA: TGCAGCGCCTCGAGAGGGAGTGGTCAAGAGACCCAGTACTTC; CDR3: CSASRGSGQETQYF
D: TRBD2; size: .; J: TRBJ2-7; V: TRBV28; DNA: TGTGCCAGCAGTCCAAGGGGACTAGCGACCTACGAGCAGTACTTC; CDR3: CASSPRGLATYEQYF
D: .; size: .; J: TRBJ2-1; V: TRBV7-8; DNA: TGTGCCAGCAGCTTAGCAGGACTGAGCAATGAGCAGTTCTTC; CDR3: CASSLAGLSNEQFF
D: TRBD2; size: .; J: TRBJ2-1; V: TRBV6-4; DNA: TGTGCCAGCAAAGGGCTAGCGGGAGATGAGCAGTTCTTC; CDR3: CASKGLAGDEQFF
D: .; size: .; J: TRBJ2-1; V: TRBV9; DNA: TGTGCCAGCAGCCATAGCGGAAGCTCCTACAATGAGCAGTTCTTC; CDR3: CASSHSGSSYNEQFF